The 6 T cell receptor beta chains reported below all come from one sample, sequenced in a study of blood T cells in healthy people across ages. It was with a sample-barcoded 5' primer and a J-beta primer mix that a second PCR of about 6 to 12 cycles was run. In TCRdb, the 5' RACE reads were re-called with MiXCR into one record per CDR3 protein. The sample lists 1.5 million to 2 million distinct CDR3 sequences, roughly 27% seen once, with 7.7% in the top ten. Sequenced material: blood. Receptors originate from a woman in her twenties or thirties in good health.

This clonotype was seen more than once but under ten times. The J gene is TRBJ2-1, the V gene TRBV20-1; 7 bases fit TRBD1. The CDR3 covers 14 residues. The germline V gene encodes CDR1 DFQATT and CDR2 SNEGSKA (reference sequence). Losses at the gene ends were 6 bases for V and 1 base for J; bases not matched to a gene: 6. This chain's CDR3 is CSAGGRLSYNEQFF. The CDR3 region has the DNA TGCAGTGCAGGGGGCAGGTTATCCTACAATGAGCAGTTCTTC.

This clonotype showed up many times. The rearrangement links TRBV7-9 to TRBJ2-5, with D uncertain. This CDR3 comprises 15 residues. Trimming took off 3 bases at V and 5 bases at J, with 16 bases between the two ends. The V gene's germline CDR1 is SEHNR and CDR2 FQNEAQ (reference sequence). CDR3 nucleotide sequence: TGTGCCAGCAGCTTCCCGGAGTTAGAGGAGGAGACCCAGTACTTC. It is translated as CASSFPELEEETQYF.

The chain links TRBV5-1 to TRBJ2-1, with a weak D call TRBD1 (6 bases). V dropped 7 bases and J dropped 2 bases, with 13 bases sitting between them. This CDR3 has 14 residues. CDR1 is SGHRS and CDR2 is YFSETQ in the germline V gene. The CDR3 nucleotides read TGCGCCAGCCGAGGACAGCCAACCTACAATGAGCAGTTCTTC. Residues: CASRGQPTYNEQFF.

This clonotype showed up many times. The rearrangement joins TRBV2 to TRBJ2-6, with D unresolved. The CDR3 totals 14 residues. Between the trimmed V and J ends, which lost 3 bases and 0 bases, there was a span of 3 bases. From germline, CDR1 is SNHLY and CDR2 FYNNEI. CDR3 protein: CASSEFSGANVLTF. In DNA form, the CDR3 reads TGTGCCAGCAGTGAGTTCTCTGGGGCCAACGTCCTGACTTTC.

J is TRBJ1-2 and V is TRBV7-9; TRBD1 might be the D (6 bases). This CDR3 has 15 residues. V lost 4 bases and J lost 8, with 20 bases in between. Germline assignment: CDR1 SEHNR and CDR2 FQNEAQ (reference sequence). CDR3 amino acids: CASSSLQGPAGGYTF. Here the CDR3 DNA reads TGTGCCAGCAGCTCTCTACAGGGTCCGGCGGGGGGCTACACCTTC.

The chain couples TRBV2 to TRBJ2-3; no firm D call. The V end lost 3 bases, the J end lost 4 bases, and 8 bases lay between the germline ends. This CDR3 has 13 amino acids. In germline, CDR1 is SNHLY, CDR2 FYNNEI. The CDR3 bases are TGTGCCAGCAGTGAGGAACGGGCAGATACGCAGTATTTT. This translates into CASSEERADTQYF.